Presented here are 31 T cell receptor beta chains from one specimen sequenced in a study of control samples from healthy donors and cancer patients. TCRdb's table, derived via immunoSEQ multiplex PCR, lists solely in-frame clones and lacks some. Seen here are some 130,000 clones, around nine tenths observed once, and the top ten hold 8.5% to 9.5%. Sequencing was done on a sample of blood. The receptors stem from a woman younger than 45 in good health.

Comments on this clone: An end of the junction differs from the germline gene, which may be a read error. V is TRBV7-9 and J is TRBJ1-2, with D unresolved. CDR1 and CDR2 (germline): SEHNR, FQNEAQ (reference sequence). The CDR3 runs to 15 residues. CDR3 protein: CASSLAGVTHYGYTF. Written as DNA, the CDR3 is TGTGCCAGCAGCCTAGCCGGAGTGACCCATTATGGCTACACCTTC.

The chain couples TRBV2 to TRBJ2-3; D ambiguous. V shed 6 bases and J shed 3 bases, with 16 bases lying between them. The CDR3 length is 15 residues. Germline CDR1 reads SNHLY; CDR2 reads FYNNEI. The CDR3 DNA is TGTGCCAGCAGAGCTTGGGGTGTGGGTACAGATACGCAGTATTTT. This translates into CASRAWGVGTDTQYF.

The chain links TRBV25-1 to TRBJ1-6; perhaps TRBD1 as D (5 bases). Trimming removed 3 bases at V and 10 bases at J, with 16 bases between. CDR3 size: 15 residues. Germline-derived CDR1 and CDR2 are MGHDK and SYGVNS. The CDR3 region has the DNA TGTGCCAGCAGTGACGGGACTTCCCCCGGATCACCCCTCCACTTT. This codes for CASSDGTSPGSPLHF.

Remarks on this clone: Other DNA sequences in the sample encode the same CDR3. The chain joins TRBV5-1 to TRBJ1-4, with TRBD1 as a possible D gene (6 bases). Germline CDR1 SGHRS, CDR2 YFSETQ. Trimming removed 4 bases at V and 5 bases at J, with 12 bases between. The CDR3 length is 14 residues. CDR3: CASSLQGPNEKLFF. CDR3 nucleotides: TGCGCCAGCAGCCTACAGGGCCCAAATGAAAAACTGTTTTTT.

In this sample, this clone turned up once. V usage is TRBV6-5 and J usage is TRBJ2-7; D is unresolved. There are 16 residues in the CDR3. Between the trimmed V and J ends, which lost 0 bases and 2 bases, there was a span of 14 bases. The germline V gene encodes CDR1 MNHEY and CDR2 SVGAGI. The chain's CDR3 is CASSYSAAMGTYEQYF. CDR3 sequence (DNA): TGTGCCAGCAGTTACTCGGCCGCCATGGGGACCTACGAGCAGTACTTC.

This clone occurred once. The rearrangement joins TRBV1 to TRBJ2-7; the DNA was not used to check the table's D call, TRBD2. TRBV1 is an annotated pseudogene. The CDR3 is made up of 15 amino acids. Here the CDR3 DNA reads TGCACCAGCAGCCAAGAGGGGCGGGGCTCCTACGAGCAGTACTTC. It yields the protein CTSSQEGRGSYEQYF.

The CDR3 DNA reads as TGTGCCAGCAGTTCCAGTGAGCTGGATGAGCAGTTCTTC. Translation: CASSSSELDEQFF. This chain uses TRBV27 with TRBJ2-1; D is ambiguous. The V gene's germline CDR1 is MNHEY and CDR2 SMNVEV (reference sequence). The CDR3 has 13 amino acids. Trimming removed 4 bases from V and 8 bases from J, with 12 bases in between.

This clone was counted only a few times. V gene TRBV6-6 combines with J gene TRBJ2-5; the match to TRBD2 covers 11 bases. With 6 bases clipped from V and 4 bases from J, the junction kept 7 bases outside the gene matches. This CDR3 has 15 residues. CDR1 MNHNY and CDR2 SVGAGI come from the germline V gene (reference sequence). CDR3 in amino acids: CASRILAGGGETQYF. The CDR3 nucleotides read TGTGCCAGCAGGATCCTAGCGGGAGGAGGAGAGACCCAGTACTTC.

V and J are TRBV5-1 and TRBJ1-1; TRBD1 matches at 9 bases. The junction had 5 bases not matched to a gene; V was cut back by 4 bases and J by 1 base. This CDR3 has 15 residues. Germline loops: CDR1 SGHRS, CDR2 YFSETQ. The DNA for the CDR3 is TGCGCCAGCAGCGAATCGGGACAGGGGAACACTGAAGCTTTCTTT. Translated: CASSESGQGNTEAFF.

This clone has only one observation. The chain links TRBV11-2 to TRBJ1-1; tentative D call: TRBD1 (5 bases). The CDR3 length is 13 residues. V gave up 1 base and J gave up 10 bases, with 13 bases separating them. Looked up from germline, CDR1 is SGHAT and CDR2 is FQNNGV. CDR3 bases: TGTGCCAGCAGCTTAGGCGCGGGGGATAGAGCTTTCTTT. Its protein is CASSLGAGDRAFF.

The V and J genes are TRBV19 and TRBJ2-3; TRBD2 matches 7 bases. CDR3 length: 14 amino acids. V dropped 8 bases and J dropped 4; count of bases not matched to a gene: 9. Per germline, CDR1 LNHDA and CDR2 SQIVND (reference sequence). The CDR3, as DNA: TGTGCCAGTGGGTATCGGGGGGAGGCAGATACGCAGTATTTT. This sequence encodes CASGYRGEADTQYF.

The rearrangement uses TRBV20-1 and TRBJ1-5; no clear D. Trimming pared 3 bases from V and 2 bases from J, leaving 17 bases between. Looked up from germline, CDR1 is DFQATT and CDR2 is SNEGSKA (reference sequence). CDR3 size: 16 residues. The CDR3 nucleotides read TGCAGTGCTAGTTCGCGAGGACCGGGAGGCAATCAGCCCCAGCATTTT. It yields the protein CSASSRGPGGNQPQHF.

The J gene is TRBJ2-7, the V gene TRBV27, with D unclear. The CDR3 extends over 15 amino acids. Germline V gene sequence: CDR1 MNHEY, CDR2 SMNVEV (reference sequence). Trimming took 0 bases from V and 1 from J, leaving 10 bases between them. The CDR3 DNA follows: TGTGCCAGCAGTTTATCGGGGTGGGGTTCCTACGAGCAGTACTTC. Amino acids: CASSLSGWGSYEQYF.

This clone was detected only a few times. The V and J genes are TRBV30 and TRBJ1-5; D unresolved. V lost 1 base and J lost 1, with 11 bases in between. From germline, CDR1 is GTSNPN and CDR2 SVGIG (reference sequence). CDR3 length: 15 amino acids. In nucleotides, the CDR3 is TGTGCCTGGAGTGACGGGTTGGAGAGCAATCAGCCCCAGCATTTT. This encodes CAWSDGLESNQPQHF.

The chain is built from TRBV5-1 and TRBJ2-1; 7 bases align to TRBD1. Germline values: CDR1 SGHRS, CDR2 YFSETQ. There are 14 residues in the CDR3. The V segment lost 3 bases and the J segment 2 bases; nucleotides outside the gene matches: 2. The chain's CDR3 is CASSWDSPYNEQFF. In DNA form, the CDR3 reads TGCGCCAGCAGCTGGGACAGCCCCTACAATGAGCAGTTCTTC.

This sequence joins TRBV10-3 and TRBJ2-3, with TRBD2 matching 14 bases. Germline CDR1 ENHRY, CDR2 SYGVKD. This CDR3 contains 15 residues. V trimming: 10 bases; J trimming: 0 bases; junction bases outside the gene matches: 3. CDR3 residues: CATGTSGSSTDTQYF. CDR3 nucleotides: TGTGCCACCGGGACTAGCGGGAGTAGCACAGATACGCAGTATTTT.

The chain links TRBV27 to TRBJ1-1, with 7 bases matching TRBD1. Germline V gene sequence: CDR1 MNHEY, CDR2 SMNVEV (reference sequence). The CDR3 spans 14 residues. The V gene end was trimmed by 0 bases and the J gene end by 4 bases; junction bases not matched to a gene: 2. The CDR3 sequence: CASSLSTGATEAFF. The CDR3, as DNA: TGTGCCAGCAGTTTATCTACAGGGGCCACTGAAGCTTTCTTT.

Concerning this clone: Its ends do not fully match the called genes, so a read error is possible. The rearrangement joins TRBV13 to TRBJ1-5, with 9 bases that match TRBD1. This CDR3 is built from 14 residues. Germline loops: CDR1 PRHDT, CDR2 FYEKMQ (reference sequence). CDR3 sequence (DNA): TGTGCCAGCAGCCTAGGGACAGGGCTTCAGCCCCAGCATTTT. It codes for CASSLGTGLQPQHF.

The chain's CDR3 is CASSRGTAAEAFF. The DNA for the CDR3 is TGTGCCAGCAGCCGGGGGACCGCGGCTGAAGCTTTCTTT. The chain combines TRBV12-3 or TRBV12-4 with TRBJ1-1; tentatively, D is TRBD1 (5 bases). V was pared by 6 bases and J by 6 bases, with 14 bases between. The CDR3 runs to 13 residues.

This clone showed up just a few times. A read error may produce the germline difference seen at one junction end. This chain links TRBV7-7 with TRBJ2-3; tentative D call: TRBD2 (5 bases). Germline CDR1 and CDR2: SSHAT and FNYEAQ (reference sequence). The CDR3 is 14 residues long. The CDR3 loop reads CASSPGSNTDTQYF. The DNA of the CDR3 is TGTGCTAGCAGCCCGGGGTCCAACACAGATACGCAGTATTTT. Supplemented by reference TRBV7-7 and TRBJ2-3, the full variable domain reads GAGVSQSPRYKVTKRGQDVTLRCDPISSHATLYWYQQALGQGPEFLTYFNYEAQPDKSGLPSDRFSAERPEGSISTLTIQRTEQRDSAMYRCASSPGSNTDTQYFGPGTRLTVL.

The chain has TRBV29-1 and TRBJ2-1; D may match TRBD1 or TRBD2 (5 bases each). The CDR3 totals 13 residues. Trimming pared 4 bases from V and 6 bases from J, leaving 13 bases between. CDR1 SQVTM and CDR2 ANQGSEA come from the germline V gene. The CDR3 bases are TGCAGCGTTGCCGGGACCACGGTCAATGAGCAGTTCTTC. This encodes CSVAGTTVNEQFF.

This clone is a singleton in its sample. V is TRBV11-2 and J is TRBJ2-2; D is unresolved. Trimming stripped 2 bases from V and 7 bases from J, with 14 bases between. This CDR3 spans 15 amino acids. CDR1 SGHAT and CDR2 FQNNGV come from the germline V gene. CDR3 nucleotides: TGTGCCAGCAGCTTACCGGGTCTCCTGGGCGGGGAGCTGTTTTTT. This sequence encodes CASSLPGLLGGELFF.

The chain joins TRBV18 to TRBJ1-1; 9 nucleotides line up with TRBD1. The J segment lost 0 bases and the V segment lost 4 bases, leaving 3 bases of the junction unmatched. The CDR3 spans 15 residues. The germline V gene has CDR1 KGHSH and CDR2 LQKENI. CDR3 protein: CASSLGTGMNTEAFF. CDR3 coding DNA: TGTGCCAGCTCACTAGGGACAGGGATGAACACTGAAGCTTTCTTT.

This clone was recorded only once. V and J are TRBV6-5 and TRBJ1-3; no definite D call. This CDR3 is built from 14 residues. Germline V gene lookup returns CDR1 MNHEY and CDR2 SVGAGI. Trimming pared 7 bases from V and 1 base from J, leaving 11 bases between. CDR3 coding DNA: TGTGCCAGCAAGAACGGAGGTTCTGGAAACACCATATATTTT. Its protein product is CASKNGGSGNTIYF.

The chain carries TRBV28 and TRBJ1-2; D remains unclear. CDR1 and CDR2 from the germline V gene are MDHEN and SYDVKM. V shed 0 bases and J shed 6 bases, with 8 bases lying between them. The CDR3 spans 13 residues. CDR3 sequence: CASSLWGTDGYTF. CDR3 bases: TGTGCCAGCAGTTTATGGGGTACCGATGGCTACACCTTC.

The chain is built from TRBV9 and TRBJ1-2; D gene ambiguous. This CDR3 has 13 amino acids. The ends were cut back, 0 bases at V and 10 bases at J, with 13 bases in the middle. Germline V gene sequence: CDR1 SGDLS, CDR2 YYNGEE. The CDR3 loop is CASSVVEVGVYTF. Written as DNA, the CDR3 is TGTGCCAGCAGCGTAGTGGAAGTTGGGGTCTACACCTTC.

The V and J genes are TRBV14 and TRBJ2-1; 11 bases align to TRBD2. Unmatched junction bases numbered 5, after V lost 1 base and J lost 6 bases. Germline lookup yields CDR1 SGHDN and CDR2 FVKESK. CDR3 length: 16 residues. CDR3 nucleotides: TGTGCCAGCAGCCAAGCCACTAGCGGGAGAGGCAATGAGCAGTTCTTC. This translates into CASSQATSGRGNEQFF.

The V and J genes are TRBV20-1 and TRBJ2-1; D call uncertain. This CDR3 has 13 amino acids. Germline V gene sequence: CDR1 DFQATT, CDR2 SNEGSKA (reference sequence). V dropped 3 bases and J dropped 5 bases, with 11 bases sitting between them. Here the CDR3 reads CSASPRAHNEQFF. CDR3 DNA sequence: TGCAGTGCTAGTCCCCGGGCCCACAATGAGCAGTTCTTC.

This chain links TRBV19 with TRBJ1-5; D unclear. The germline gives CDR1 LNHDA, CDR2 SQIVND (reference sequence). Trimming pared 5 bases from V and 5 bases from J, leaving 10 bases between. This CDR3 has 13 amino acids. CDR3 sequence (DNA): TGTGCCAGTAGTGGAACAGCCGATCAGCCCCAGCATTTT. It is translated as CASSGTADQPQHF.

The chain combines TRBV5-4 with TRBJ2-3; 8 bases are a match to TRBD2. The CDR3 totals 17 residues. The junction had 10 bases not matched to a gene; V was cut back by 2 bases and J by 2 bases. CDR1 and CDR2 from the germline V gene are SGHNT and YYREEE (reference sequence). Here the CDR3 DNA reads TGTGCCAGCAGCTTCCCTCTTCCGGGGGGGTCCACAGATACGCAGTATTTT. Translation gives CASSFPLPGGSTDTQYF.

The chain has TRBV28 and TRBJ2-7; D not resolved. Between the trimmed V and J ends, which lost 5 bases and 2 bases, there was a span of 13 bases. The CDR3 loop spans 14 amino acids. In germline, CDR1 is MDHEN, CDR2 SYDVKM. As DNA, the CDR3 is TGTGCCAGCAGTCTACCTTCTGGGGCCTACGAGCAGTACTTC. It codes for CASSLPSGAYEQYF.